The rows below give T cell receptor beta chains drawn from one sample of a study of blood T cells in healthy people across ages. One entry per CDR3 protein, called by TCRdb with MiXCR from the 5' RACE reads. The repertoire consists of roughly 1.4 million distinct CDR3 sequences, with approximately 60% occurring once and the leading ten covering 6.7%. The sequenced material came from blood. The receptors were sampled from a man in his late teens or twenties in good health. Both conserved end residues are part of each CDR3. D genes are given only for firm matches. Clone size is shown for a subset of rows, as once, few, many or a class of expanded clone.

d_call,clone_size,j_call,v_call,cdr3_nt,cdr3_aa
-,once,TRBJ1-1,TRBV6-1,TGTGCCAGCAGCGGGAAAGCTTTCTTT,CASSGKAFF
-,many,TRBJ2-1,TRBV11-2,TGTGCCAGCAACCTACTAGCTATGGGCAATGAGCAGTTCTTC,CASNLLAMGNEQFF
-,few,TRBJ2-3,TRBV7-2,TGTGCCAGCAGCCTTACAGATGGGGGAAGCACAGATACGCAGTATTTT,CASSLTDGGSTDTQYF
-,-,TRBJ1-1,TRBV2,TGTGCCAGCAGTGAAAGGGGGGAGGCAGCTTTGGACCCTGAAGCTTTCTTT,CASSERGEAALDPEAFF
-,-,TRBJ2-3,TRBV4-3,TGCGCCAGCAGCCAAGATCGGGGAGTAAAGGATACGCAGTATTTT,CASSQDRGVKDTQYF
-,-,TRBJ2-1,TRBV7-8,TGTGCCAGCAGTCTGCAAGACAGGAGCTCCTACAATGAGCAGTTCTTC,CASSLQDRSSYNEQFF
-,-,TRBJ2-5,TRBV4-1,TGCGCCAGCAGCCAAGGTGTCAGACTCCCCCAAGAGACCCAGTACTTC,CASSQGVRLPQETQYF
-,many,TRBJ2-5,TRBV20-1,TGCAGTGCTCCACGGCAAGAGACCCAGTACTTC,CSAPRQETQYF
-,few,TRBJ2-1,TRBV29-1,TGCAGCGTTGAAAGGCACGGGACCTACAATGAGCAGTTCTTC,CSVERHGTYNEQFF
TRBD1,-,TRBJ2-7,TRBV20-1,TGCAGTGCTAGGGGGACAGGGGATATGGACGAGCAGTACTTC,CSARGTGDMDEQYF
TRBD1,-,TRBJ1-1,TRBV20-1,TGCAGTGCTCTAGACAGGGGAGTAAACACTGAAGCTTTCTTT,CSALDRGVNTEAFF
-,-,TRBJ1-2,TRBV20-1,TGCAGTGCTAGCGGGGGGCCGGGGGGCTACACCTTC,CSASGGPGGYTF
TRBD1,-,TRBJ1-6,TRBV4-3,TGCGCCGCGGACAGGGTAAGGTCACCCCTCCACTTT,CAADRVRSPLHF
-,-,TRBJ1-1,TRBV4-1,TGCGCCAGCAGCCAAGGGAACAGGGCTGAAACTGAAGCTTTCTTT,CASSQGNRAETEAFF
TRBD2,few,TRBJ2-1,TRBV7-2,TGTGCCAGCAGCCACCCTATAGCGGGGTTCTACAATGAGCAGTTCTTC,CASSHPIAGFYNEQFF
TRBD1,few,TRBJ2-7,TRBV25-1,TGTGCCAGCAGTCCGCCTCGGACAGGTTCTAACTACGAGCAGTACTTC,CASSPPRTGSNYEQYF
TRBD2,-,TRBJ2-1,TRBV14,TGTGCCAGCAGCCAAACGACTAGCCACAATGAGCAGTTCTTC,CASSQTTSHNEQFF
TRBD1,-,TRBJ2-3,TRBV7-7,TGTGCTAGCAGCTTAGACCTTGGACAGGGAACAGATACGCAGTATTTT,CASSLDLGQGTDTQYF
-,-,TRBJ2-3,TRBV7-2,TGTGCCAGCAGCTTAATGCCAGGGGTAACAGATACGCAGTATTTT,CASSLMPGVTDTQYF
TRBD2,few,TRBJ2-1,TRBV3-1,TGTGCCAGCAGTTACTATGGTCGGACTAGCTTCCTCAATGAGCAGTTCTTC,CASSYYGRTSFLNEQFF
TRBD1,-,TRBJ2-1,TRBV29-1,TGCAGCTTAAGAGGGACAGGGGAAGATCCGATCAATGAGCAGTTCTTC,CSLRGTGEDPINEQFF
TRBD1,-,TRBJ1-1,TRBV9,TGTGCCAGCAGCCCGAGGACAGGGGGAGCTTTCTTT,CASSPRTGGAFF
-,few,TRBJ2-7,TRBV9,TGTGCCAGCAGCGCGACAGGGACTTTCTACGAGCAGTACTTC,CASSATGTFYEQYF
-,-,TRBJ1-6,TRBV20-1,TGCAGTGCTAGAGACCAACAGGGCTCCTATAATTCACCCCTCCACTTT,CSARDQQGSYNSPLHF
TRBD1,-,TRBJ1-5,TRBV19,TGTGCCAGTACCTCGGGACAGGGGCTTTTTGGGCCCCAGCATTTT,CASTSGQGLFGPQHF
-,-,TRBJ1-4,TRBV12-3/TRBV12-4,TGTGCCAGCAGTTGGGAGGAGGCTAATGAAAAACTGTTTTTT,CASSWEEANEKLFF
-,-,TRBJ1-5,TRBV7-2,TGTGCCAGCAGCAAAGCAGGGACTAATCAGCCCCAGCATTTT,CASSKAGTNQPQHF
TRBD1,-,TRBJ2-7,TRBV7-9,TGTGCCAGCAGCTTAGTGGACAGGGGGGTCCACGAGCAGTACTTC,CASSLVDRGVHEQYF
TRBD2,-,TRBJ2-7,TRBV20-1,TGCAGTGCAGCGAAACCGACTAGCGGGGGGAACGAGCAGTACTTC,CSAAKPTSGGNEQYF
-,-,TRBJ1-6,TRBV20-1,TGCAGTGCTAGAGGAAGACGGAGCTCTAATTCACCCCTCCACTTT,CSARGRRSSNSPLHF
-,-,TRBJ2-2,TRBV29-1,TGCAGCACCCTGGGGCAGGGCGCCACCGGGGAGCTGTTTTTT,CSTLGQGATGELFF
-,-,TRBJ2-1,TRBV20-1,TGCAGTGCTAGAGGTCGCAGGGTGAATGAGCAGTTCTTC,CSARGRRVNEQFF
-,few,TRBJ2-7,TRBV29-1,TGCAGCGCCCGGGACAATGTACACGAGCAGTACTTC,CSARDNVHEQYF
-,few,TRBJ2-7,TRBV10-3,TGTGCCATCAGTGGGAAGACTAGAGACGTTCACGAGCAGTACTTC,CAISGKTRDVHEQYF
-,few,TRBJ2-7,TRBV5-1,TGCGCCAGCAGCGTCGGGACCCCCGGGGCCTACGAGCAGTACTTC,CASSVGTPGAYEQYF
-,-,TRBJ1-2,TRBV19,TGTGCCAGTAGTATAGGACGGGACTATGGCTACACCTTC,CASSIGRDYGYTF
-,-,TRBJ2-7,TRBV12-3/TRBV12-4,TGTGCCAGCAGTTCCTCCGACTCGAGCTCCTACGAGCAGTACTTC,CASSSSDSSSYEQYF
-,few,TRBJ2-7,TRBV20-1,TGCAGTGCTAAGAGAGGGTCCGAGCAGTACTTC,CSAKRGSEQYF
TRBD2,few,TRBJ2-3,TRBV28,TGTGCCAGCAGTTCTACCACTACTAGCGGGCGTGGAGATACGCAGTATTTT,CASSSTTTSGRGDTQYF
-,-,TRBJ1-1,TRBV21-1,TGTGCCAGCAGCAAGGGGACACGCAGTCCGATGAACACTGAAGCTTTCTTT,CASSKGTRSPMNTEAFF
-,-,TRBJ2-5,TRBV3-1,TGCGCCAGCAGCCTCCGGACTCAACCCGCGAGAGGGACCCAGTACTTC,CASSLRTQPARGTQYF
-,few,TRBJ1-1,TRBV29-1,TGCAGCGTTGAGGCCGATCAGCCCGAAGCTTTCTTT,CSVEADQPEAFF
-,few,TRBJ2-6,TRBV25-1,TGTGCCAGCTCTCTCTGGGGGGGCCCCATCTCTGGGGCCAACGTCCTGACTTTC,CASSLWGGPISGANVLTF
-,-,TRBJ1-1,TRBV6-5,TGTGCCAGCAGTTACTCGTCAATGACCCTTTTACACACTGAAGCTTTCTTT,CASSYSSMTLLHTEAFF
TRBD1,few,TRBJ1-6,TRBV20-1,TGCAGTGCTAGTGGACAGGGCTATTATTCACCCCTCCACTTT,CSASGQGYYSPLHF
-,-,TRBJ2-1,TRBV6-6,TGTGCCAGCAGTTACGGGAAACATGAGCAGTTCTTC,CASSYGKHEQFF
-,few,TRBJ1-6,TRBV27,TGTGCCAGCCGCGATACAGGATATAATTCACCCCTCCACTTT,CASRDTGYNSPLHF
-,-,TRBJ2-5,TRBV20-1,TGCAGTGCTAGAGATGGGAAGAGCCCGGGGGAGACCCAGTACTTC,CSARDGKSPGETQYF
-,-,TRBJ2-7,TRBV9,TGTGCCAGCAGCGTAGATCTATCCCAGACCTACGAGCAGTACTTC,CASSVDLSQTYEQYF